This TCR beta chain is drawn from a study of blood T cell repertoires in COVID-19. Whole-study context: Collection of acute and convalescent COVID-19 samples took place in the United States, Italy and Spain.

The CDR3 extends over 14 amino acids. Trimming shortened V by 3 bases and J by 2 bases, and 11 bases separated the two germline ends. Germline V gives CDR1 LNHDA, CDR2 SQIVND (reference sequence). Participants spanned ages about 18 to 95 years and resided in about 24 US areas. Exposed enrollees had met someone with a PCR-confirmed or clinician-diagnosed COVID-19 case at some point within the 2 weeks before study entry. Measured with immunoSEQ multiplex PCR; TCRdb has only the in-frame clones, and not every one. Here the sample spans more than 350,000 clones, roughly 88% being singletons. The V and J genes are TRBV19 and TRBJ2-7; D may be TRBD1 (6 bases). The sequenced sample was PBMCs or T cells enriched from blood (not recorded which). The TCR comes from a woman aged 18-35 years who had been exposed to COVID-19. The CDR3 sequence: CASSIRDKTYEQYF. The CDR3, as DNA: TGTGCCAGTAGTATTAGGGACAAGACCTACGAGCAGTACTTC.